These 8 T cell receptor beta chains came from one sample sequenced in a study of blood T cell repertoires in COVID-19. Clones were read by immunoSEQ multiplex PCR, and TCRdb kept only the in-frame ones, dropping some. Of 99,000 or so clones detected, almost 90% appear once; the ten largest clones hold around 1.9%. Sequenced input: peripheral blood. The receptors come from a man aged 50 to 59 with COVID-19, enrolled during active disease.

This clone was detected only once. The chain carries TRBV10-3 and TRBJ2-7, with 8 bases matching TRBD1. CDR3 size: 16 residues. CDR1 and CDR2 from the germline V gene are ENHRY and SYGVKD. J lost 0 bases, V lost 6 bases, and 10 bases had no gene match. This chain's CDR3 is CAIRTDRGLRSYEQYF. The CDR3 nucleotides read TGTGCCATCAGAACCGACAGGGGTCTCCGCTCCTACGAGCAGTACTTC.

V is TRBV3-1 (or the pseudogene TRBV3-2) and J is TRBJ2-1; D perhaps matches TRBD2 (5 bases). The V gene's germline CDR1 is LGHDT and CDR2 YNNKEL (reference sequence). V gave up 1 base and J gave up 5 bases, with 12 bases separating them. This CDR3 comprises 15 residues. CDR3 in DNA: TGTGCCAGCAGCCAAGGTCCGCGGGCGGACAATGAGCAGTTCTTC. As protein: CASSQGPRADNEQFF.

This sequence joins TRBV11-2 and TRBJ2-3; 7 nucleotides line up with TRBD1. Trimming removed 5 bases from V and 2 bases from J; junction bases left unmatched: 7. The CDR3 has 15 residues. Germline loops: CDR1 SGHAT, CDR2 FQNNGV. CDR3 protein: CASSQRDSFTDTQYF. CDR3 DNA: TGTGCCAGCAGCCAAAGGGACAGCTTCACAGATACGCAGTATTTT.

The count of this clone is one. The CDR3, as DNA: TGTGCCAGCAGCTTGGCCGCGGATTCCTACGAGCAGTACTTC. Amino acids: CASSLAADSYEQYF. V gene TRBV5-4 combines with J gene TRBJ2-7; D gene uncertain. This CDR3 has 14 residues. V lost 0 bases and J 1 base, leaving 8 bases between the germline ends. CDR1 and CDR2 from the germline V gene are SGHNT and YYREEE (reference sequence).

J is TRBJ2-7 and V is TRBV9; D may be TRBD2 (5 bases). CDR1 and CDR2 (germline): SGDLS, YYNGEE. This CDR3 region has 13 residues. V lost 4 bases to trimming and J lost 5 bases, with 13 bases between them. The CDR3 DNA follows: TGTGCCAGCAGCAAATACGGGGTCCACGAGCAGTACTTC. Its translation is CASSKYGVHEQYF. Drawing the rest from reference TRBV9 and TRBJ2-7, the complete variable domain is DSGVTQTPKHLITATGQRVTLRCSPRSGDLSVYWYQQSLDQGLQFLIQYYNGEERAKGNILERFSAQQFPDLHSELNLSSLELGDSALYFCASSKYGVHEQYFGPGTRLTVT.

This clone was observed a single time. The chain is built from TRBV6-6 and TRBJ2-7, with TRBD1 identical over 9 bases. The length of the CDR3 is 13 residues. Germline V gene sequence: CDR1 MNHNY, CDR2 SVGAGI (reference sequence). V was clipped by 2 bases and J by 6 bases; unmatched bases: 2. The CDR3, as DNA: TGTGCCAGCAGTTACGGACAGGGGATCGAGCAGTACTTC. Residues: CASSYGQGIEQYF.

This clone appeared a single time. The gene calls are TRBV2 and TRBJ2-1; 10 bases match TRBD1. V dropped 7 bases and J dropped 9; count of bases not matched to a gene: 9. The germline V gene has CDR1 SNHLY and CDR2 FYNNEI. CDR3 length equals 14 residues. The CDR3 DNA reads as TGTGCCAGCAATGGGGACAGGGGATATGGTGAGCAGTTCTTC. Translating gives CASNGDRGYGEQFF.

This chain uses TRBV7-9 with TRBJ1-1; a possible D gene is TRBD1 (5 bases). CDR3 length equals 14 residues. The germline V gene has CDR1 SEHNR and CDR2 FQNEAQ (reference sequence). V was clipped by 4 bases and J by 5 bases, with 14 bases between them. The CDR3 loop reads CASSSGWSGTEAFF. As DNA, the CDR3 is TGTGCCAGCAGCTCCGGATGGTCAGGGACTGAAGCTTTCTTT.